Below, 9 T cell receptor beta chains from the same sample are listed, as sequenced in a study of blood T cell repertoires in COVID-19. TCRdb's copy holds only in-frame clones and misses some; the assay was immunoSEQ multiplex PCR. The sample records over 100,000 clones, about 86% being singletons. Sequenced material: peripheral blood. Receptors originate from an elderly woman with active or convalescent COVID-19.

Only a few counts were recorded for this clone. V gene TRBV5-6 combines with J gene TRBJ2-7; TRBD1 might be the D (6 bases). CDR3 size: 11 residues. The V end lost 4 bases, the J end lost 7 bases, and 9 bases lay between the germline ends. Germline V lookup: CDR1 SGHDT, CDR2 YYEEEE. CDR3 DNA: TGTGCCAGCAGCGCTCAGGGGGAGCAGTACTTC. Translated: CASSAQGEQYF.

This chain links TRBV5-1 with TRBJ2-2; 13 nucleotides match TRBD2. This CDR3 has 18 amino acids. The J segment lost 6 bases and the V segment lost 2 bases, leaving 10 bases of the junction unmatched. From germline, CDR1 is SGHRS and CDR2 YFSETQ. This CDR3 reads CASSFTGTSGIMAGELFF. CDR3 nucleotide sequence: TGCGCCAGCAGCTTTACCGGGACTAGCGGGATAATGGCCGGGGAGCTGTTTTTT.

In nucleotides, the CDR3 is TGCGCCAGCAGCGTACAAGACAGGGGCCGCGAGCAGTACTTC. This sequence encodes CASSVQDRGREQYF. The V gene is TRBV5-1, the J gene TRBJ2-7; TRBD1 aligns across 8 bases. The CDR3 spans 14 residues. V shed 4 bases, J shed 6 bases, and the junction held 9 bases outside the gene matches. In germline, CDR1 is SGHRS, CDR2 YFSETQ.

The CDR3 nucleotides are TGTGCCAGCAGCCTTGGGACAGCCACTAAAAACATTCAGTACTTC. Amino acid sequence: CASSLGTATKNIQYF. The V and J genes are TRBV3-1 (or the pseudogene TRBV3-2) and TRBJ2-4; TRBD1 aligns across 7 bases. This CDR3 comprises 15 residues. Germline V gene sequence: CDR1 LGHDT, CDR2 YNNKEL (reference sequence). V lost 4 bases, J lost 4 bases, and 7 bases stayed unmatched.

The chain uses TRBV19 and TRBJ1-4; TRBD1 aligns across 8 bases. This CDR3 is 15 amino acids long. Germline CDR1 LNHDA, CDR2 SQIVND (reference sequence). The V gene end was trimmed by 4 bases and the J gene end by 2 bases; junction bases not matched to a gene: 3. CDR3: CASSTRQGTNEKLFF. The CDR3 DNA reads TGTGCCAGTAGTACCCGACAGGGGACTAATGAAAAACTGTTTTTT.

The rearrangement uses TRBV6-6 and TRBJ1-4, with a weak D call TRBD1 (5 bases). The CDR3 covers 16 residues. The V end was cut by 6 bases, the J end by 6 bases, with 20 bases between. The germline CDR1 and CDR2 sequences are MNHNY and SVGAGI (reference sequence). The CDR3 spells CASSRPTGGGDEKLFF. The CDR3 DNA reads TGTGCCAGCAGCCGACCCACCGGGGGTGGCGATGAAAAACTGTTTTTT.

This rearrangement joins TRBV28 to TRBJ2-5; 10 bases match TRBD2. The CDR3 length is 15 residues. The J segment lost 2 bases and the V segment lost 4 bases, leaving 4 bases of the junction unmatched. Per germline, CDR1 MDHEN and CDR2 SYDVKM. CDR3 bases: TGTGCCAGCAGTTCTAGCGGGAGAACTCAAGAGACCCAGTACTTC. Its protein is CASSSSGRTQETQYF.

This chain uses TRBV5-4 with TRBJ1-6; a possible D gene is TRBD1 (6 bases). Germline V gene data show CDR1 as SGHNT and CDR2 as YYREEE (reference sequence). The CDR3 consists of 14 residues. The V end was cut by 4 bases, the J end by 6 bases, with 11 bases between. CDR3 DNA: TGTGCCAGCAGCCCACAGGGTGTTAATTCACCCCTCCACTTT. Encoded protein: CASSPQGVNSPLHF. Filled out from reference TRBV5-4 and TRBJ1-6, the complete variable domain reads ETGVTQSPTHLIKTRGQQVTLRCSSQSGHNTVSWYQQALGQGPQFIFQYYREEENGRGNFPPRFSGLQFPNYSSELNVNALELDDSALYLCASSPQGVNSPLHFGNGTRLTVT.

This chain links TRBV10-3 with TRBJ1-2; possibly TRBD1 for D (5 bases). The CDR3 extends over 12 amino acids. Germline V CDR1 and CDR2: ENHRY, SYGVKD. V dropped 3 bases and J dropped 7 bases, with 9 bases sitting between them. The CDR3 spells CAISDRESGYTF. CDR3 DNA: TGTGCCATCAGTGACAGGGAATCTGGCTACACCTTC.